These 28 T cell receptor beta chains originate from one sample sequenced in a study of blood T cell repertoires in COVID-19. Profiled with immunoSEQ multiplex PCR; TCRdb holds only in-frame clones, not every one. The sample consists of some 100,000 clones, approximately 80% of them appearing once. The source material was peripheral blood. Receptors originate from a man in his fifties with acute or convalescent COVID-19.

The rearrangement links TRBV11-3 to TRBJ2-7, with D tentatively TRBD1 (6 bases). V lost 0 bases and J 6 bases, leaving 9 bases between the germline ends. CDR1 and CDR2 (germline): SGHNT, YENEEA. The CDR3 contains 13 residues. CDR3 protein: CASSLDRGREQYF. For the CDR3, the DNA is TGTGCCAGCAGCTTAGACAGGGGTCGCGAGCAGTACTTC.

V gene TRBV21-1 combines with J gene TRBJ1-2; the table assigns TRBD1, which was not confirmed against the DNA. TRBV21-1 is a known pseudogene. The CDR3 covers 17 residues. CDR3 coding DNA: TGTGCCAGCAGCAGTGACAGGGGGTTACCTGTTAGGTATGGCTACACCTTC. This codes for CASSSDRGLPVRYGYTF.

The DNA for the CDR3 is TGCAGCGTTGAAGGCGGGTCCCCTGAAGCTTTCTTT. Translation gives CSVEGGSPEAFF. The rearrangement joins TRBV29-1 to TRBJ1-1; D not resolved. The CDR3 consists of 12 residues. Trimming stripped 1 base from V and 6 bases from J, with 9 bases between. The germline V gene has CDR1 SQVTM and CDR2 ANQGSEA. The full variable domain, with the rest looked up from reference TRBV29-1 and TRBJ1-1, is SAVISQKPSRDICQRGTSLTIQCQVDSQVTMMFWYRQQPGQSLTLIATANQGSEATYESGFVIDKFPISRPNLTFSTLTVSNMSPEDSSIYLCSVEGGSPEAFFGQGTRLTVV.

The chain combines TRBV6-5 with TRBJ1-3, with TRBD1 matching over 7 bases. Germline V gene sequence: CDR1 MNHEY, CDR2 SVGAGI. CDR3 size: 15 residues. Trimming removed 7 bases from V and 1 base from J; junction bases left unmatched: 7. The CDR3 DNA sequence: TGTGCCAGCAACAGGGGCCAAGAATCTGGAAACACCATATATTTT. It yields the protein CASNRGQESGNTIYF.

CDR3 DNA: TGTGCCAGCAGCCTCGCCGGGACAGTGTCCTCACCCCTCCACTTT. This codes for CASSLAGTVSSPLHF. This chain uses TRBV14 with TRBJ1-6, with 7 bases lining up with TRBD1. CDR1 SGHDN and CDR2 FVKESK come from the germline V gene. The CDR3 is 15 amino acids. The trim removed 4 bases at V and 10 bases at J, leaving 10 bases unmatched. Filled out from reference TRBV14 and TRBJ1-6, the complete variable domain reads EAGVTQFPSHSVIEKGQTVTLRCDPISGHDNLYWYRRVMGKEIKFLLHFVKESKQDESGMPNNRFLAERTGGTYSTLKVQPAELEDSGVYFCASSLAGTVSSPLHFGNGTRLTVT.

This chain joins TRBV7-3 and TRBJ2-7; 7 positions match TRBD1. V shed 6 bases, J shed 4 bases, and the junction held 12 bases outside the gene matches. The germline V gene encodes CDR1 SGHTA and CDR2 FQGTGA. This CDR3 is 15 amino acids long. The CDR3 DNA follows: TGTGCCAGCAGTGTGACGGGACAGACAGGGTACGAGCAGTACTTC. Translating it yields CASSVTGQTGYEQYF.

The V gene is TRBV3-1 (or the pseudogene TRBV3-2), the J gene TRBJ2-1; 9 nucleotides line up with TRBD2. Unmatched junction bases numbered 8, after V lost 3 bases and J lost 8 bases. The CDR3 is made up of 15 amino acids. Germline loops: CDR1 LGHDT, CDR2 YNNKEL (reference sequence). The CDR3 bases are TGTGCCAGCAGCCAGATGAGCGGGAGGCCCCATGAGCAGTTCTTC. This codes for CASSQMSGRPHEQFF.

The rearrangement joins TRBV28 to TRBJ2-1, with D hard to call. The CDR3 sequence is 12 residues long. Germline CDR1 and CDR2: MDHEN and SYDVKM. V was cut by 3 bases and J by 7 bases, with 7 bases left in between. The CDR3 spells CASSFGENEQFF. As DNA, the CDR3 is TGTGCCAGCAGTTTTGGAGAAAATGAGCAGTTCTTC.

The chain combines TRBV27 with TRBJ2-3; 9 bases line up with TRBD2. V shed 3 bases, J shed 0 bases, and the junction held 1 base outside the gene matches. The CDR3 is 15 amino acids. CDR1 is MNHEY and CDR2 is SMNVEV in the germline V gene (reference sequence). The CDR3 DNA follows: TGTGCCAGCAGTTTGCTAGCGGGGAGCACAGATACGCAGTATTTT. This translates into CASSLLAGSTDTQYF.

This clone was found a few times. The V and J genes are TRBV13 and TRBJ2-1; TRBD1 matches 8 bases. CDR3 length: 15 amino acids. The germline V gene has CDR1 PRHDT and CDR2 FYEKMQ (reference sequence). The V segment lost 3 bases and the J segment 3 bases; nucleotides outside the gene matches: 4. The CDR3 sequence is CASSLRTGFYNEQFF. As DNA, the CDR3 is TGTGCCAGCAGCTTGCGGACAGGGTTCTACAATGAGCAGTTCTTC. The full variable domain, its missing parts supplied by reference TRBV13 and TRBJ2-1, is AAGVIQSPRHLIKEKRETATLKCYPIPRHDTVYWYQQGPGQDPQFLISFYEKMQSDKGSIPDRFSAQQFSDYHSELNMSSLELGDSALYFCASSLRTGFYNEQFFGPGTRLTVL.

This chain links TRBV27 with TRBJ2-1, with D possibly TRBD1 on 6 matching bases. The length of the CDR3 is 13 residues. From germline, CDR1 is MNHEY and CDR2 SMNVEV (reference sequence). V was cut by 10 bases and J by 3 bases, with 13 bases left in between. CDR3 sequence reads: CATRQANYNEQFF. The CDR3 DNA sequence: TGTGCCACTAGACAGGCTAACTACAATGAGCAGTTCTTC.

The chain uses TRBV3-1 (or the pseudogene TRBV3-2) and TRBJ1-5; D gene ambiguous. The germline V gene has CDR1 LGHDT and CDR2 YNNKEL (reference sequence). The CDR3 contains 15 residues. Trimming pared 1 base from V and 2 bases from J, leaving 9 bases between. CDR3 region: CASSQADGGNQPQHF. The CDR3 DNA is TGTGCCAGCAGCCAAGCAGACGGAGGCAATCAGCCCCAGCATTTT.

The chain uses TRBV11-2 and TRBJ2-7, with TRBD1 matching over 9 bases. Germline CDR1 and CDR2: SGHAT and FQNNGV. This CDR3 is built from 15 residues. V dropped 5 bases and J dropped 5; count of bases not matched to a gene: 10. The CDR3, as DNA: TGTGCCAGCAGCCCCATAACAGGGGGCATCAACGAGCAGTACTTC. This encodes CASSPITGGINEQYF.

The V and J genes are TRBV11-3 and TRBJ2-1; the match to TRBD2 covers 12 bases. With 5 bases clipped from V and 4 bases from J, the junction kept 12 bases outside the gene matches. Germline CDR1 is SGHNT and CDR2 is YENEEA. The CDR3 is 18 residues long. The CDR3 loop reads CASSPNRLAGELYNEQFF. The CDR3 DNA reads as TGTGCCAGCAGCCCCAACAGACTAGCGGGAGAGCTATACAATGAGCAGTTCTTC.

The CDR3 DNA reads TGTGCCAGCAGCGTAGGGCAGAATGAGCAGTTCTTC. Amino acid sequence: CASSVGQNEQFF. The chain is built from TRBV9 and TRBJ2-1; no clear D gene. With 0 bases removed from V and 7 bases from J, the gap between germline ends came to 5 bases. The CDR3 is 12 residues long. CDR1 is SGDLS, CDR2 YYNGEE, per germline.

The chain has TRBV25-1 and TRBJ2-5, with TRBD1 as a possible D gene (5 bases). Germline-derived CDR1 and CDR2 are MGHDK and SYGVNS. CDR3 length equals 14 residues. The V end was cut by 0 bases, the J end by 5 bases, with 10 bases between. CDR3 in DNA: TGTGCCAGCAGTGAATATACAGGAAGCGAGACCCAGTACTTC. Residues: CASSEYTGSETQYF.

For the CDR3, the DNA is TGTGCCAGCAGGACTAGCGGGGGGTCCAATCAAGAGACCCAGTACTTC. Protein: CASRTSGGSNQETQYF. The chain couples TRBV25-1 to TRBJ2-5; the match to TRBD2 covers 13 bases. Per the germline V gene, CDR1 is MGHDK and CDR2 is SYGVNS. Trimming at V came to 6 bases and at J to 2 bases, leaving 6 bases not matched to a gene. This CDR3 has 16 residues.

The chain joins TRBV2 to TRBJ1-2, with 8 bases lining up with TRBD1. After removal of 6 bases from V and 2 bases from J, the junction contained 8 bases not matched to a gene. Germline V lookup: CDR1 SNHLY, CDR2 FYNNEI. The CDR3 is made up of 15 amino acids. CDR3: CASRGGQGRNYGYTF. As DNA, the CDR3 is TGTGCCAGCAGGGGTGGACAGGGAAGAAACTATGGCTACACCTTC.

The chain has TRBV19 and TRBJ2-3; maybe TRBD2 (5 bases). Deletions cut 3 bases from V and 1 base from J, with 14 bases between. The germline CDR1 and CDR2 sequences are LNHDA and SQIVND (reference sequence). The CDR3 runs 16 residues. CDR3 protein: CASSILSPGGTDTQYF. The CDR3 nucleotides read TGTGCCAGTAGTATCCTCTCCCCCGGGGGCACAGATACGCAGTATTTT.

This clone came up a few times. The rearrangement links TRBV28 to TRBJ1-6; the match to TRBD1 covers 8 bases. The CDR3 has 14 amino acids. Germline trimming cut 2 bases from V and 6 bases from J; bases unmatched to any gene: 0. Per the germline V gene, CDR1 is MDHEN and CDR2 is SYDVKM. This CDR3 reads CASSLDRGNSPLHF. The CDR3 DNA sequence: TGTGCCAGCAGTTTAGACAGGGGTAATTCACCCCTCCACTTT.

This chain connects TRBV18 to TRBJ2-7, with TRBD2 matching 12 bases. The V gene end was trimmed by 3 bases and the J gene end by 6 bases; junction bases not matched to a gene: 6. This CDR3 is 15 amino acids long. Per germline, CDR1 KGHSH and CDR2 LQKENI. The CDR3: CASSPSGLAGREQYF. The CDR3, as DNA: TGTGCCAGCTCACCTTCAGGACTAGCGGGACGCGAGCAGTACTTC.

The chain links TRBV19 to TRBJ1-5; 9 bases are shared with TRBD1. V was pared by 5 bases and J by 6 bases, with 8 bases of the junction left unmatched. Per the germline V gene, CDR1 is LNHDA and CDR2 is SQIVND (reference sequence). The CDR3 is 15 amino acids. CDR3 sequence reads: CASSSLDRGSQPQHF. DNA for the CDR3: TGTGCCAGTAGTTCCCTGGACAGGGGTAGTCAGCCCCAGCATTTT.

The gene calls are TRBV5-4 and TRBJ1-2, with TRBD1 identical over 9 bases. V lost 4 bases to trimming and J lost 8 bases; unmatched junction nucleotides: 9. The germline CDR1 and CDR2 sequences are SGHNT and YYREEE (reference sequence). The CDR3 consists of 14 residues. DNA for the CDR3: TGTGCCAGCAGCCAACCGGGACAGGGCAACGGCTACACCTTC. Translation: CASSQPGQGNGYTF.

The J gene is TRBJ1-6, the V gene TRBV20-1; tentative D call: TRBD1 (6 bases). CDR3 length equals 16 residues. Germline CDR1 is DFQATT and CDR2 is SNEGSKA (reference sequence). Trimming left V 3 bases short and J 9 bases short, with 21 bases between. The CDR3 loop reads CSASDRMTGRGSPLHF. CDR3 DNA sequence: TGCAGTGCTAGTGACAGAATGACAGGCAGGGGTTCACCCCTCCACTTT.

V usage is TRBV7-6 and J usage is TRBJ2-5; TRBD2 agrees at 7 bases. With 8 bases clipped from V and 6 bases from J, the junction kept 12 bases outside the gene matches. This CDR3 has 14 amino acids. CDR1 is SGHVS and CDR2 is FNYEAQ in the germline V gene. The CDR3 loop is CASLPGGSVKTQYF. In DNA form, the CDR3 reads TGTGCCAGCCTCCCCGGCGGGAGTGTGAAGACCCAGTACTTC. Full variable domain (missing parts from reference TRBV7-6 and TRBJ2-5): GAGVSQSPRYKVTKRGQDVALRCDPISGHVSLYWYRQALGQGPEFLTYFNYEAQQDKSGLPNDRFSAERPEGSISTLTIQRTEQRDSAMYRCASLPGGSVKTQYFGPGTRLLVL.

In DNA, the CDR3 is TGTGCCAGCAGCCAAGACCAGGGACTAGCGGGGTCCTACGAGCAGTACTTC. This codes for CASSQDQGLAGSYEQYF. This rearrangement joins TRBV4-2 to TRBJ2-7; 13 nucleotides agree with TRBD2. CDR3 length: 17 amino acids. V was clipped by 0 bases and J by 1 base; unmatched bases: 3. CDR1 and CDR2 from the germline V gene are LGHNA and YNFKEQ.

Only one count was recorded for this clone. The CDR3 region is CASSEGGRGRNTEAFF. The CDR3 bases are TGTGCCAGCAGTGAAGGGGGCAGGGGGCGGAACACTGAAGCTTTCTTT. The rearrangement joins TRBV6-1 to TRBJ1-1; 8 positions match TRBD1. The V gene's germline CDR1 is MNHNS and CDR2 SASEGT. V trimming: 1 base; J trimming: 1 base; junction bases outside the gene matches: 5. The CDR3 length is 16 residues.

The CDR3 nucleotides are TGTGCCAGCAGCGCTACCTGGGAGACCCAGTACTTC. Its translation: CASSATWETQYF. The chain is built from TRBV7-8 and TRBJ2-5; D ambiguous. V shed 5 bases and J shed 5 bases, with 9 bases lying between them. Germline V lookup: CDR1 SGHVS, CDR2 FQNEAQ. CDR3 size: 12 residues.